A selection of T cell receptor beta chains follows, all from one sample in a study of radiotherapy plus CTLA-4 blockade in lung cancer. The method was immunoSEQ multiplex PCR; TCRdb's version includes in-frame clones alone and lacks a portion of them. The profile covers about 98,000 clones, with 75% to 90% appearing a single time and about 3.5% taken by the ten largest. This material consisted of peripheral blood, taken from a patient treated with radiotherapy plus ipilimumab. The receptors were sampled from a human donor with non-small cell lung cancer who had a partial response to radiotherapy plus ipilimumab. CDR3s leave out the opening cysteine and the closing phenylalanine or tryptophan.

v_call: TRBV4-1
j_call: TRBJ2-7
cdr3_aa: ASSLGTGVSYEQY

v_call: TRBV30
j_call: TRBJ2-1
cdr3_aa: AWNRPGLNFLNEQF

v_call: TRBV5-4
j_call: TRBJ2-2
cdr3_aa: ASSKPGTGNTGELF

v_call: TRBV29-1
j_call: TRBJ2-7
cdr3_aa: SVGGFPYEQY

v_call: TRBV15
j_call: TRBJ2-7
cdr3_aa: ATSNYGGRDLLKEQY

v_call: TRBV5-1
j_call: TRBJ2-1
cdr3_aa: ASSPGGDGVGNEQF

v_call: TRBV18
j_call: TRBJ2-1
cdr3_aa: ASSQGLAGPSSDNEQF

v_call: TRBV30
j_call: -
cdr3_aa: AWSVSGELF

v_call: TRBV30
j_call: TRBJ1-2
cdr3_aa: AWSGVIHYGYT

v_call: TRBV6-1
j_call: TRBJ1-5
cdr3_aa: ASSEDGAGFRQPQH

v_call: TRBV14
j_call: TRBJ1-5
cdr3_aa: ASSQGSYRGDQPQH

v_call: TRBV5-4
j_call: TRBJ2-3
cdr3_aa: ASSFEVLAVSGGDTQY

v_call: TRBV18
j_call: TRBJ1-5
cdr3_aa: ASSPQGTQPQH

v_call: TRBV5-1
j_call: TRBJ2-7
cdr3_aa: ASSLGQGANEQY

v_call: TRBV28
j_call: TRBJ1-1
cdr3_aa: ASSLTGGTEAF

v_call: TRBV18
j_call: TRBJ2-5
cdr3_aa: ASSTQETQY

v_call: TRBV18
j_call: TRBJ2-7
cdr3_aa: ASSPGTGAVEQY

v_call: TRBV30
j_call: TRBJ1-5
cdr3_aa: AWSTTGINQPQH

v_call: TRBV19
j_call: TRBJ1-5
cdr3_aa: ASWTGGEGNQPQH

v_call: TRBV2
j_call: TRBJ1-5
cdr3_aa: ASSEEIQGNKH

v_call: TRBV14
j_call: TRBJ2-7
cdr3_aa: ASSRDHFSGGSYEQY

v_call: TRBV5-1
j_call: TRBJ1-2
cdr3_aa: ASSLDPGYEYGYT

v_call: TRBV4-1
j_call: TRBJ1-1
cdr3_aa: ASSHTGAQGLRTEAF

v_call: TRBV7-8
j_call: TRBJ1-6
cdr3_aa: ASSPRDRANNNSPLH

v_call: TRBV18
j_call: TRBJ2-3
cdr3_aa: ASSPSGDTQY

v_call: TRBV5-1
j_call: TRBJ1-2
cdr3_aa: ASSGGTAFNYGYT

v_call: TRBV9
j_call: TRBJ1-3
cdr3_aa: ASSTRDSSGNTIY

v_call: TRBV15
j_call: TRBJ1-2
cdr3_aa: ATSRESQTAIYGYT

v_call: TRBV6-5
j_call: TRBJ1-2
cdr3_aa: ASTSTGFDGYT

v_call: TRBV19
j_call: TRBJ2-1
cdr3_aa: ASRLGTSGKGYNEQF

v_call: TRBV6-6
j_call: TRBJ1-5
cdr3_aa: ASSYRRDQPQH

v_call: TRBV28
j_call: TRBJ2-7
cdr3_aa: ASSLEGRHEQY

v_call: TRBV5-4
j_call: TRBJ2-3
cdr3_aa: ASNFGSHTDTQY

v_call: TRBV7-6
j_call: TRBJ2-5
cdr3_aa: ASSLPSRVGDTRDGTQY

v_call: TRBV29-1
j_call: TRBJ2-5
cdr3_aa: SALTGSSGKTQY

v_call: TRBV2
j_call: TRBJ2-3
cdr3_aa: ASSGAGGRDTQY

v_call: TRBV6-5
j_call: TRBJ1-1
cdr3_aa: ASSLEENTEAF

v_call: TRBV7-2
j_call: TRBJ2-7
cdr3_aa: ASSWTGGLNEQY

v_call: TRBV19
j_call: TRBJ2-7
cdr3_aa: ASSTVGSYEQY

v_call: TRBV21-1
j_call: TRBJ2-7
cdr3_aa: ASSKGSAGAAYEQY

v_call: TRBV5-1
j_call: TRBJ1-2
cdr3_aa: ASSLDLGGLYGYT

v_call: TRBV9
j_call: TRBJ1-2
cdr3_aa: ASSALPGNYGYT

v_call: TRBV11-2
j_call: TRBJ2-1
cdr3_aa: ASNPGLAGVSEQF

v_call: TRBV19
j_call: TRBJ2-5
cdr3_aa: ASSIVLAPETQY

v_call: TRBV28
j_call: TRBJ2-4
cdr3_aa: ASSSTGVSAKNIQY

v_call: TRBV2
j_call: TRBJ1-3
cdr3_aa: ASSEVGQISGNTIY

v_call: TRBV9
j_call: TRBJ2-7
cdr3_aa: ASSVGPMSGRGYEQY

v_call: TRBV18
j_call: TRBJ2-3
cdr3_aa: ASSQYGGDTQY

v_call: TRBV6-6
j_call: TRBJ1-1
cdr3_aa: ASTTSGGRGTEAF

v_call: TRBV6-1
j_call: TRBJ2-1
cdr3_aa: ASSDLGLAGGFAQF

v_call: TRBV5-4
j_call: TRBJ2-1
cdr3_aa: ASSGTSGRATYNEQF

v_call: TRBV19
j_call: TRBJ2-2
cdr3_aa: ASSRGLAGRTGELF

v_call: TRBV25-1
j_call: TRBJ1-1
cdr3_aa: ASSELGAGVNTEAF

v_call: TRBV4-1
j_call: TRBJ2-1
cdr3_aa: ASSQDEASGRGNEQF

v_call: TRBV7-8
j_call: TRBJ1-4
cdr3_aa: ASSSRFNEKLF